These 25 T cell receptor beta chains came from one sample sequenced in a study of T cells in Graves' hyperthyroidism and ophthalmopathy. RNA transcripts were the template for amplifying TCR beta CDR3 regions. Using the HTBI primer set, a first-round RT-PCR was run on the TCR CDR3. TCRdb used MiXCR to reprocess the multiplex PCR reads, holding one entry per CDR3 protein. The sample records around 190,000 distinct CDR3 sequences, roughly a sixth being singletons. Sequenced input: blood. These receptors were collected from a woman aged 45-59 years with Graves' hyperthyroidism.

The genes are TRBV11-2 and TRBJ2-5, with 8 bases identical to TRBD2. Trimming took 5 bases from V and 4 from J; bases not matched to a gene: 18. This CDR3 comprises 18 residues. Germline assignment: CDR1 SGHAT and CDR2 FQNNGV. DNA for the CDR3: TGTGCCAGCAGCCCCCAGGGGCGCGTAGCGGGATTGTCAGAGACCCAGTACTTC. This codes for CASSPQGRVAGLSETQYF.

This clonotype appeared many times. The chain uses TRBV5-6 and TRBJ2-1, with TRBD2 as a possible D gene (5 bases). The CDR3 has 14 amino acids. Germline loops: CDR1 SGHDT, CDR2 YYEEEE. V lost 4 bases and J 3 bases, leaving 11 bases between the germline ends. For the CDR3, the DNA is TGTGCCAGCAGCACCGGACTGGACTACAATGAGCAGTTCTTC. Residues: CASSTGLDYNEQFF.

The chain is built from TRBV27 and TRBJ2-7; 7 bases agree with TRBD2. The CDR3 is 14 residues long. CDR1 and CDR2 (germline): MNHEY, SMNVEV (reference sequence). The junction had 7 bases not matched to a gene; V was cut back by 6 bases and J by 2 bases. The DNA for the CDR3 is TGTGCCAGCAGAAGTCGGGACTATACCTACGAGCAGTACTTC. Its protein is CASRSRDYTYEQYF.

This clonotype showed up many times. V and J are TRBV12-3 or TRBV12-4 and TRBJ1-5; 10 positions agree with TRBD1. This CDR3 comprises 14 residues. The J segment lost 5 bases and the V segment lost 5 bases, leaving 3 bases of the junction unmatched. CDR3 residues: CASSRTGGDQPQHF. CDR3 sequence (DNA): TGTGCCAGCAGTCGGACAGGGGGGGATCAGCCCCAGCATTTT.

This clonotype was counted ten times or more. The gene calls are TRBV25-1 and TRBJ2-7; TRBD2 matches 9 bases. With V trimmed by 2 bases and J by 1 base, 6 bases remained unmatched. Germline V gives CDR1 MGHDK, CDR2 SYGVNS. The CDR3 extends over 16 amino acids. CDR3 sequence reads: CASSEIAGDISYEQYF. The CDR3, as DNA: TGTGCCAGCAGTGAAATAGCGGGAGATATTTCCTACGAGCAGTACTTC.

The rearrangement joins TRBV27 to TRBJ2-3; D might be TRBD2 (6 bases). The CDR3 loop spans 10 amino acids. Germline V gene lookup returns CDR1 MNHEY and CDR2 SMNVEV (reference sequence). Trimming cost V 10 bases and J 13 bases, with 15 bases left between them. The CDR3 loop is CATGRGSEYF. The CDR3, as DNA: TGTGCCACGGGTCGGGGGAGCGAGTATTTT.

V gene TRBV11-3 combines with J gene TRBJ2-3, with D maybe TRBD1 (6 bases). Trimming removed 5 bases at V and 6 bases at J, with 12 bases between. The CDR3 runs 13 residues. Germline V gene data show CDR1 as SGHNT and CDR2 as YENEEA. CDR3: CASSGNRVDTQYF. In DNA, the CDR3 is TGTGCCAGCAGCGGCAACAGGGTGGATACGCAGTATTTT.

The CDR3 here is CASSAQPGGTYEQYF. DNA for the CDR3: TGTGCCAGCAGCGCACAACCAGGGGGGACCTACGAGCAGTACTTC. This chain joins TRBV9 and TRBJ2-7; perhaps TRBD1 as D (7 bases). The ends were cut back, 3 bases at V and 2 bases at J, with 15 bases in the middle. The CDR3 spans 15 residues. Per the germline V gene, CDR1 is SGDLS and CDR2 is YYNGEE.

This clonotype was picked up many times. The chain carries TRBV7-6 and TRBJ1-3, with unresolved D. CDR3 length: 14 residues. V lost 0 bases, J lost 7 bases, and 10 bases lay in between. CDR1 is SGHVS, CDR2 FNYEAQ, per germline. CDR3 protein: CASSLALGKNTIYF. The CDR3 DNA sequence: TGTGCCAGCAGCTTAGCGCTGGGGAAGAACACCATATATTTT.

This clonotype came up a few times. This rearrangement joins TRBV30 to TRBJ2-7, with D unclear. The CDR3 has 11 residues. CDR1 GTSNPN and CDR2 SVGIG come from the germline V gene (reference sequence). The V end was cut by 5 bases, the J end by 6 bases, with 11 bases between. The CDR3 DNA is TGTGCCTGGTCACCGAAAACCGAGCAGTACTTC. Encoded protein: CAWSPKTEQYF. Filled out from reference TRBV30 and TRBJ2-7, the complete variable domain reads SQTIHQWPATLVQPVGSPLSLECTVEGTSNPNLYWYRQAAGRGLQLLFYSVGIGQISSEVPQNLSASRPQDRQFILSSKKLLLSDSGFYLCAWSPKTEQYFGPGTRLTVT.

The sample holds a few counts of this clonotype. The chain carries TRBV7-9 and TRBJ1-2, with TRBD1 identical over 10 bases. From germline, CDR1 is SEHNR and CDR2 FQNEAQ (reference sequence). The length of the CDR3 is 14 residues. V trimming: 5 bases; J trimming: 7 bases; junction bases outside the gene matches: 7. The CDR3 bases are TGTGCCAGCAGCCAAGACCGGACAGGGGGTGGCTACACCTTC. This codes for CASSQDRTGGGYTF. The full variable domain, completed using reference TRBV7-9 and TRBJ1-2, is DTGVSQNPRHKITKRGQNVTFRCDPISEHNRLYWYRQTLGQGPEFLTYFQNEAQLEKSRLLSDRFSAERPKGSFSTLEIQRTEQGDSAMYLCASSQDRTGGGYTFGSGTRLTVV.

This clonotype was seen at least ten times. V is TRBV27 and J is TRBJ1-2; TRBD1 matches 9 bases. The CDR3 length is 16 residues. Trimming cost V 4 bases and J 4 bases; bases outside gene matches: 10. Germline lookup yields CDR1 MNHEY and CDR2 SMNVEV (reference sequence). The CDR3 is CASSSLGTGLRYGYTF. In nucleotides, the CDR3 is TGTGCCAGCAGTTCACTGGGGACAGGGCTTCGCTATGGCTACACCTTC.

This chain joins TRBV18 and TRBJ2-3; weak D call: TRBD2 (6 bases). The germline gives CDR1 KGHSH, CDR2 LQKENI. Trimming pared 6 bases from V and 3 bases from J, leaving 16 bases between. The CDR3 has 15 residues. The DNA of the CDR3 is TGTGCCAGCTCCCTCAGAGAGGGACTTACAGATACGCAGTATTTT. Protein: CASSLREGLTDTQYF.

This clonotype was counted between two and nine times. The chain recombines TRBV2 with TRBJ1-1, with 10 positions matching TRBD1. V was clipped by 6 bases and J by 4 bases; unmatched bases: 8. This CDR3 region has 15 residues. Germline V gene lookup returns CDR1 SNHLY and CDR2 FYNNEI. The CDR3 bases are TGTGCCAGCAGCGGGTCGGGACAGGGGACCACTGAAGCTTTCTTT. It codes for CASSGSGQGTTEAFF.

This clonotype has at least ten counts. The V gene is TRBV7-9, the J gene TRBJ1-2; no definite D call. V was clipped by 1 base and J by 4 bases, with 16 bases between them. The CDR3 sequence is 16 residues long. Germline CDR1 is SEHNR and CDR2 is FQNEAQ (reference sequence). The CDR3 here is CASSLGTAERAYGYTF. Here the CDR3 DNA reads TGTGCCAGCAGCTTAGGTACGGCAGAACGAGCCTATGGCTACACCTTC.

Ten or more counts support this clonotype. CDR3: CATSRDKTAGGYEQYF. CDR3 nucleotide sequence: TGTGCCACCAGCAGAGATAAAACCGCGGGGGGCTACGAGCAGTACTTC. V is TRBV15 and J is TRBJ2-7; 8 bases are shared with TRBD2. Losses at the gene ends were 0 bases for V and 3 bases for J; bases not matched to a gene: 7. Germline assignment: CDR1 LNHNV and CDR2 YYDKDF (reference sequence). CDR3 length equals 16 residues.

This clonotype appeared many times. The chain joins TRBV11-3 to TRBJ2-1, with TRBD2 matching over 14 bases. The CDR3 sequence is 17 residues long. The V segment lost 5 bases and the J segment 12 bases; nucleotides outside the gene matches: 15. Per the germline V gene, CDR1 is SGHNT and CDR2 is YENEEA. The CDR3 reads CASSPRLTSGRAIGQFF. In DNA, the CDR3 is TGTGCCAGCAGCCCCCGCCTGACTAGCGGGAGGGCGATCGGGCAGTTCTTC.

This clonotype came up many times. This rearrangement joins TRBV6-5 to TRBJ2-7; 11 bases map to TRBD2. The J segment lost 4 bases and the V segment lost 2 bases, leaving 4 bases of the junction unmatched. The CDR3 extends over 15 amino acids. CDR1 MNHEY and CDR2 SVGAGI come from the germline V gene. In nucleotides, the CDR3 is TGTGCCAGCAGTTACCAGACTAGCGGGGAATACGAGCAGTACTTC. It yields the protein CASSYQTSGEYEQYF.

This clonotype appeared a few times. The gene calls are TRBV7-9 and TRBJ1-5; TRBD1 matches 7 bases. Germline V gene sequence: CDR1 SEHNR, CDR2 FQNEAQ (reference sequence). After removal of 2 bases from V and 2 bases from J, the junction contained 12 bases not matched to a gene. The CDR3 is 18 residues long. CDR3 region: CASSLTGPTGSGNQPQHF. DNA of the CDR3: TGTGCCAGCAGCTTAACCGGTCCGACAGGGAGTGGCAATCAGCCCCAGCATTTT.

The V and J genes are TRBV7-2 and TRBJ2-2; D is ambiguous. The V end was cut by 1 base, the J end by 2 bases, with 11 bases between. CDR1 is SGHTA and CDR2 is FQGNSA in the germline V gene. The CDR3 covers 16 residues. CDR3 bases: TGTGCCAGCAGCTTAGAGGCGTTGGGTAACACCGGGGAGCTGTTTTTT. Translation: CASSLEALGNTGELFF.

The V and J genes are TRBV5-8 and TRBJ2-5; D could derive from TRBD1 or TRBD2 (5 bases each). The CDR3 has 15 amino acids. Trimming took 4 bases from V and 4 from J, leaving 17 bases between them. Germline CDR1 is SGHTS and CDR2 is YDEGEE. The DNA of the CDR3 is TGTGCCAGCAGCGCCGGGACCCCGCCCCTAGAGACCCAGTACTTC. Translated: CASSAGTPPLETQYF.

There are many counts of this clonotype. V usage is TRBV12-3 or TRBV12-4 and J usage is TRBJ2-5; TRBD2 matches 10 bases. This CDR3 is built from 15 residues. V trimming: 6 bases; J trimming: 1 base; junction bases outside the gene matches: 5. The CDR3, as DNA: TGTGCCAGCAGACGTCGGACTAGCGGCCAAGAGACCCAGTACTTC. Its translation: CASRRRTSGQETQYF.

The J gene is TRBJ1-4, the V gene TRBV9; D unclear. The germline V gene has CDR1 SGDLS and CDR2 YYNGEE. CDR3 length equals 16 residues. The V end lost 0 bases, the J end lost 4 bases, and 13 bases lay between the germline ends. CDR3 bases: TGTGCCAGCAGCGTAGAATCGGTGGGATATAATGAAAAACTGTTTTTT. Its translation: CASSVESVGYNEKLFF.

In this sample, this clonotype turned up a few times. CDR3 sequence: CASRALLSNQPQHF. CDR3 DNA sequence: TGTGCCAGTAGAGCCCTACTTAGCAATCAGCCCCAGCATTTT. This chain joins TRBV19 and TRBJ1-5; unclear D gene. V was shortened by 6 bases and J by 0 bases, with 9 bases between the two germline ends. Germline-derived CDR1 and CDR2 are LNHDA and SQIVND (reference sequence). This CDR3 is built from 14 residues.

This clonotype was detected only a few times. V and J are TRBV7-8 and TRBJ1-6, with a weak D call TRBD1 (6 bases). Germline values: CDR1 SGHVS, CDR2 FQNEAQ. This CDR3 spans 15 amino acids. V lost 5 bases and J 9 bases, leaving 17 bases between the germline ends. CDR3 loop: CASSPGVFLGSPLHF. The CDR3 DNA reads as TGTGCCAGCAGCCCAGGGGTTTTTCTGGGTTCACCCCTCCACTTT.